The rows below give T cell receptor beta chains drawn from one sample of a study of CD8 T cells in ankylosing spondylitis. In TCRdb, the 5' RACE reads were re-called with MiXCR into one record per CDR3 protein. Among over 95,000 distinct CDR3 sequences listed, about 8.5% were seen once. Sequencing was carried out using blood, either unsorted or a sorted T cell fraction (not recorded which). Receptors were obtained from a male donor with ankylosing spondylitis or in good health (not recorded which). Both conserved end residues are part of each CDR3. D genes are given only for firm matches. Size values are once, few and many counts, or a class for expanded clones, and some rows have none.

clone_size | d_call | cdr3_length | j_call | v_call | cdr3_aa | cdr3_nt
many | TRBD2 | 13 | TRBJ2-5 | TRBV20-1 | CSASTGRPETQYF | TGCAGTGCTTCTACCGGGAGGCCCGAGACCCAGTACTTC
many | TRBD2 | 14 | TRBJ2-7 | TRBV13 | CASSLAREAYEQYF | TGTGCCAGCAGCTTAGCCCGGGAGGCCTACGAGCAGTACTTC
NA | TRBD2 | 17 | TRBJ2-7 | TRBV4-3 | CASSQDFSSGSSSEQYF | TGCGCCAGCAGCCAAGATTTTAGTAGCGGGAGCAGTTCCGAGCAGTACTTC
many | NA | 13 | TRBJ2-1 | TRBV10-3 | CAISDKQGYEQFF | TGTGCCATCAGTGACAAACAGGGCTATGAGCAGTTCTTC
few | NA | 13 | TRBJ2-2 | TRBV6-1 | CASSDLVGGELFF | TGTGCCAGCAGTGACCTAGTTGGCGGGGAGCTGTTTTTT
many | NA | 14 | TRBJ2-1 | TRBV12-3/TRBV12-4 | CASRPPERYNEQFF | TGTGCCAGCAGACCCCCGGAGAGATACAATGAGCAGTTCTTC
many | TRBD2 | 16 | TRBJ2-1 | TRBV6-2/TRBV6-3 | CARLSKRSSGYNEQFF | TGTGCCAGACTGTCTAAGAGGTCTAGCGGTTACAATGAGCAGTTCTTC
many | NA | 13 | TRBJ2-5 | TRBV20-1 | CSASEGRLGTQYF | TGCAGTGCTAGCGAAGGAAGGTTGGGGACCCAGTACTTC
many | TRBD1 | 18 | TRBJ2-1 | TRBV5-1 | CASFPGTGGIADSNEQFF | TGCGCCAGCTTTCCCGGGACAGGGGGGATAGCGGACTCGAATGAGCAGTTCTTC
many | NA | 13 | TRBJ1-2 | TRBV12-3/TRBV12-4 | CASSLAIGIGYTF | TGTGCCAGCAGTTTAGCTATAGGGATCGGCTACACCTTC
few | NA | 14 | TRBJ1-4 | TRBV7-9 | CASSPGLFGEKLFF | TGTGCCAGCAGCCCCGGCCTCTTCGGGGAAAAACTGTTTTTT
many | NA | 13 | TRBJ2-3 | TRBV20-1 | CSARSGYTDTQYF | TGCAGTGCTAGATCTGGGTATACAGATACGCAGTATTTT
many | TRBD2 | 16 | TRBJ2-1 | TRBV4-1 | CASSQDGGRALNEQFF | TGCGCCAGCAGCCAAGACGGCGGGAGGGCCCTGAATGAGCAGTTCTTC
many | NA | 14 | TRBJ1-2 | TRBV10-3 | CAIKAPHRPYGYTF | TGTGCCATCAAAGCGCCGCATAGGCCGTATGGCTACACCTTC
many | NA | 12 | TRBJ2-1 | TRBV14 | CASSQFHNEQFF | TGTGCCAGCAGCCAGTTCCACAATGAGCAGTTCTTC
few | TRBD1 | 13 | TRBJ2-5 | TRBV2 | CASVGTAQETQYF | TGTGCCAGCGTTGGGACAGCCCAAGAGACCCAGTACTTC
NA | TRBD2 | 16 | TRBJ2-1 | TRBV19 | CASMGLAGSRGNEQFF | TGTGCCAGTATGGGACTAGCGGGTTCCCGAGGGAATGAGCAGTTCTTC
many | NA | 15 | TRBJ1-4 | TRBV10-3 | CAISESAGIPEKLFF | TGTGCCATCAGTGAGTCGGCAGGCATACCTGAAAAACTGTTTTTT
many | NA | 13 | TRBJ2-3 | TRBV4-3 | CASSQTRGDTQYF | TGCGCCAGCAGCCAGACTCGAGGGGATACGCAGTATTTT
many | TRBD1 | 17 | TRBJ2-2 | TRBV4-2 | CASSQDVRTGDTGELFF | TGTGCCAGCAGCCAAGATGTGAGGACAGGAGACACCGGGGAGCTGTTTTTT
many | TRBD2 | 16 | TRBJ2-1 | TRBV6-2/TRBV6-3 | CASRARSPRGGLVQFF | TGTGCCAGCAGGGCCCGTAGTCCGCGGGGGGGGTTAGTGCAGTTCTTC
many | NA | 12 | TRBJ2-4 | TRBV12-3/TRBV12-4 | CASSFWRNIQYF | TGTGCCAGCAGTTTCTGGAGAAACATTCAGTACTTC
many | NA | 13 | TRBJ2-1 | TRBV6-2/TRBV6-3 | CASSDTGRYEQFF | TGTGCCAGCAGCGACACAGGGCGGTATGAGCAGTTCTTC
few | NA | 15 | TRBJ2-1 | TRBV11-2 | CASKVTKRDYNEQFF | TGTGCCAGCAAAGTCACCAAACGTGACTACAATGAGCAGTTCTTC
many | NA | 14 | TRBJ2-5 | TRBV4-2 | CASSSLTTPETQYF | TGTGCCAGCAGCTCCTTGACCACTCCGGAGACCCAGTACTTC
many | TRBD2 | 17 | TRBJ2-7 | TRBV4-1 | CASSPSALAGGRYEQYF | TGCGCCAGCAGCCCTTCGGCGCTAGCGGGGGGCCGGTACGAGCAGTACTTC
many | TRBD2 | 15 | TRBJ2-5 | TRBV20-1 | CSAVRRREFEETQYF | TGCAGTGCCGTCCGCCGGCGGGAGTTCGAGGAGACCCAGTACTTC
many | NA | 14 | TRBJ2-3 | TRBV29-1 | CSVSRDVQYDTQYF | TGCAGCGTTTCCCGGGACGTCCAGTATGATACGCAGTATTTT
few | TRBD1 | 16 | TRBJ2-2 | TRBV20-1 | CSARIPDRGDTGELFF | TGCAGTGCTAGGATTCCGGACAGGGGGGACACCGGGGAGCTGTTTTTT
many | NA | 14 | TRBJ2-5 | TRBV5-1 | CASSLETKEETQYF | TGCGCCAGCAGCCTAGAGACGAAAGAAGAGACCCAGTACTTC
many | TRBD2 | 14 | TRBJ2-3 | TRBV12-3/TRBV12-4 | CASSLSGGADTQYF | TGTGCCAGCAGCTTGTCGGGGGGAGCAGATACGCAGTATTTT
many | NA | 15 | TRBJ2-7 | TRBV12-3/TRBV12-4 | CASRPGSGTYYEQYF | TGTGCCAGCAGACCAGGGAGCGGAACCTACTACGAGCAGTACTTC
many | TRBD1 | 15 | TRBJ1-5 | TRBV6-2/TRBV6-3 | CASSFRQGAKEPQHF | TGTGCCAGCAGTTTCCGACAGGGGGCTAAGGAGCCCCAGCATTTT
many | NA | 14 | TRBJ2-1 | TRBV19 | CASSIDPARNEQFF | TGTGCCAGTAGTATAGATCCGGCGCGGAATGAGCAGTTCTTC
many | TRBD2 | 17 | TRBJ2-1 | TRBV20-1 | CSARGGTSGGDYNEQFF | TGCAGTGCTAGAGGGGGGACTAGCGGGGGGGACTACAATGAGCAGTTCTTC
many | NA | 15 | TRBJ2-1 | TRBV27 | CASSPSKSSYNEQFF | TGTGCCAGCAGTCCCTCTAAGAGCTCCTACAATGAGCAGTTCTTC
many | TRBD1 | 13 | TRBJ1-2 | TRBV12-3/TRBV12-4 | CASSLWTGYGYTF | TGTGCCAGCTCTCTATGGACAGGCTATGGCTACACCTTC
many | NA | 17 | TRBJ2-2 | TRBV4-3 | CASSQDPPRGNTGELFF | TGCGCCAGCAGCCAAGATCCACCGCGGGGGAACACCGGGGAGCTGTTTTTT
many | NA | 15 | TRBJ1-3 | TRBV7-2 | CASSLGRVSGNTIYF | TGTGCCAGCAGCTTAGGAAGGGTGTCTGGAAACACCATATATTTT
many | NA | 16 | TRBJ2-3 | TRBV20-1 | CSARTGGTVRTDTQYF | TGCAGTGCTAGAACGGGAGGGACAGTTCGCACAGATACGCAGTATTTT
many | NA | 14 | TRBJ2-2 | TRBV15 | CATSRSLNTGELFF | TGTGCCACCAGCAGGAGCCTGAACACCGGGGAGCTGTTTTTT
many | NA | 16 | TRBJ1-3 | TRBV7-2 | CASSLGGARSGNTIYF | TGTGCCAGCAGCTTAGGCGGAGCCCGCTCTGGAAACACCATATATTTT
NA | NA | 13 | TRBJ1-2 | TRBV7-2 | CASSLGNSYGYTF | TGTGCCAGCAGCTTAGGTAACAGCTATGGCTACACCTTC
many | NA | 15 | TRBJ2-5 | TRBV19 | CASSRTGARQETQYF | TGTGCCAGCAGTAGAACGGGAGCGCGCCAAGAGACCCAGTACTTC
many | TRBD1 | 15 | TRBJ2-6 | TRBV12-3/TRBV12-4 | CASSTGQSGANVLTF | TGTGCCAGCAGCACGGGACAGTCTGGGGCCAACGTCCTGACTTTC
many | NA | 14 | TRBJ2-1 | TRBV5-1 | CASTLEGRHNEQFF | TGCGCCAGCACCCTCGAGGGTCGCCACAATGAGCAGTTCTTC
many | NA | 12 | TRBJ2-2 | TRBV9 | CASSGGAGELFF | TGTGCCAGCAGCGGAGGGGCCGGGGAGCTGTTTTTT
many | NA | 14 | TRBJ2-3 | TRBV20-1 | CSAIEGLGTDTQYF | TGCAGTGCTATCGAGGGGCTCGGCACAGATACGCAGTATTTT
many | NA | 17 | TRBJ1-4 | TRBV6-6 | CASSYGELRGEGEKLFF | TGTGCCAGCAGTTACGGGGAACTCAGGGGCGAAGGGGAAAAACTGTTTTTT
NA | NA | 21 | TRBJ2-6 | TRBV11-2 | CASSPVKTIRGPSPGANVLTF | TGTGCCAGCAGCCCCGTAAAAACTATCAGGGGACCTTCTCCTGGGGCCAACGTCCTGACTTTC
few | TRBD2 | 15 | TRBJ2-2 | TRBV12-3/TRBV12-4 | CASSPLAGGAGELFF | TGTGCCAGCAGTCCTTTAGCGGGGGGGGCCGGGGAGCTGTTTTTT
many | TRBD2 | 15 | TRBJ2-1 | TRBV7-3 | CASSVGLAGGAEQFF | TGTGCCAGCAGCGTTGGACTAGCGGGGGGTGCTGAGCAGTTCTTC
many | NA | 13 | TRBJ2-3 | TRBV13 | CASSPESTDTQYF | TGTGCCAGCAGCCCGGAGAGCACAGATACGCAGTATTTT